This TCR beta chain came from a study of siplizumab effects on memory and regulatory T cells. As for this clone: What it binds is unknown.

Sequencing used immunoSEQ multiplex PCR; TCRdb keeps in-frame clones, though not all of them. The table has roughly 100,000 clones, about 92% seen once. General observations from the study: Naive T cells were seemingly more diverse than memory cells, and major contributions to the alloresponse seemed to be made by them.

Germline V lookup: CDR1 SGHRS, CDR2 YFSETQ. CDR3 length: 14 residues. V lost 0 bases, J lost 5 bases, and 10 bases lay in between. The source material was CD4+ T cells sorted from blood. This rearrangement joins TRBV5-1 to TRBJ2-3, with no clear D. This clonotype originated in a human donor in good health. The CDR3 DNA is TGCGCCAGCAGCTTGGAACGGCTTGAAGATACGCAGTATTTT. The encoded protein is CASSLERLEDTQYF.